This is a list of T cell receptor beta chains from one sample in a study of patients and donors after allogeneic stem cell transplantation. TCRdb recomputed calls from the RT-PCR reads with MiXCR, one row per CDR3 protein. Of roughly 940,000 distinct CDR3 sequences listed, under 20% are singletons. Sequenced: blood, either unsorted or a sorted T cell fraction (not recorded which). These receptor sequences come from a human donor who was either an allogeneic HSCT recipient or a stem cell or donor lymphocyte infusion donor (not recorded which). It is not recorded whose cells these are; they may come from a transplant donor. CDR3s include the opening cysteine and the closing phenylalanine or tryptophan. The order of the fields is D gene, V gene, clone size, J gene, CDR3 protein, CDR3 DNA. D genes are given only for firm matches. Some rows mark clone size as missing; the rest say once, few, many or name a class of expanded clone.

>-|TRBV3-1|few|TRBJ1-5
CASSQGGPPQHF
TGTGCCAGCAGCCAAGGCGGGCCGCCCCAGCATTTT
>TRBD2|TRBV9|-|TRBJ2-2
CASSHPKTSGGPTGELFF
TGTGCCAGCAGCCACCCGAAGACTAGCGGGGGGCCTACCGGGGAGCTGTTTTTT
>TRBD1|TRBV4-1|-|TRBJ2-5
CASSRQGALETQYF
TGCGCCAGCAGCCGACAGGGGGCCCTTGAGACCCAGTACTTC
>TRBD1|TRBV3-1|-|TRBJ2-5
CASSRLTGGTQETQYF
TGTGCCAGCAGCCGCCTTACAGGGGGTACACAAGAGACCCAGTACTTC
>TRBD1|TRBV7-6|-|TRBJ1-5
CASSLGQGAFQPQHF
TGTGCCAGCAGCTTGGGACAGGGGGCATTTCAGCCCCAGCATTTT
>TRBD1|TRBV19|-|TRBJ1-1
CASKQTGINTEAFF
TGTGCCAGTAAACAGACAGGGATCAACACTGAAGCTTTCTTT
>-|TRBV7-8|few|TRBJ1-6
CASSLNRDIFNSPLHF
TGTGCCAGCAGCCTCAACCGGGACATTTTTAATTCACCCCTCCACTTT
>TRBD2|TRBV4-1|-|TRBJ2-1
CASSQLAGANEQFF
TGCGCCAGCAGCCAACTAGCGGGAGCCAATGAGCAGTTCTTC
>-|TRBV12-3/TRBV12-4|few|TRBJ2-3
CASSFSWGVGEETSTDTQYF
TGTGCCAGCAGTTTCTCGTGGGGGGTTGGGGAAGAGACTAGCACAGATACGCAGTATTTT
>-|TRBV27|many|TRBJ1-1
CASRPGGAEAFF
TGTGCCAGCAGGCCGGGCGGGGCTGAAGCTTTCTTT
>-|TRBV6-1|-|TRBJ2-7
CASRRANWGFEQYF
TGTGCCAGCAGGAGGGCAAATTGGGGATTCGAGCAGTACTTC
>-|TRBV11-1|-|TRBJ1-2
CASSPAGALGGIGYGYTF
TGTGCCAGCAGCCCCGCCGGGGCCCTAGGGGGAATAGGCTATGGCTACACCTTC
>-|TRBV10-2|-|TRBJ2-3
CASSDRVTDTQYF
TGCGCCAGCAGTGACCGAGTTACAGATACGCAGTATTTT
>TRBD1|TRBV13|few|TRBJ1-6
CASSLNTGTAYNSPLHF
TGTGCCAGCAGCTTAAACACCGGGACAGCATATAATTCACCCCTCCACTTT
>TRBD2|TRBV7-9|-|TRBJ2-5
CASSIVGTSGTKTQYF
TGTGCCAGCAGCATCGTGGGGACTAGCGGGACAAAGACCCAGTACTTC
>TRBD2|TRBV12-3/TRBV12-4|-|TRBJ2-3
CASSPGASGRATDTQYF
TGTGCCAGCAGCCCCGGGGCTAGCGGGAGGGCCACAGATACGCAGTATTTT
>TRBD1|TRBV12-3/TRBV12-4|many|TRBJ1-6
CASRSGQGEDSPLHF
TGTGCCAGCAGATCTGGACAGGGCGAGGATTCACCCCTCCACTTT
>-|TRBV24-1|-|TRBJ1-2
CATSDFKGAGGYTF
TGTGCCACCAGTGATTTCAAAGGGGCGGGTGGCTACACCTTC
>-|TRBV7-9|-|TRBJ1-2
CASSPQELYGYTF
TGTGCCAGCAGCCCCCAGGAGCTCTATGGCTACACCTTC
>TRBD2|TRBV20-1|many|TRBJ2-1
CSARVASGTYNEQFF
TGCAGTGCTAGAGTAGCTAGCGGGACTTACAATGAGCAGTTCTTC
>-|TRBV12-3/TRBV12-4|many|TRBJ1-5
CASSPGLAGVAPQHF
TGTGCCAGCAGTCCGGGCCTCGCGGGGGTGGCGCCCCAGCATTTT
>TRBD1|TRBV3-1|-|TRBJ1-6
CASSQGVGGGSPLHF
TGTGCCAGCAGCCAAGGGGTAGGGGGCGGTTCACCCCTCCACTTT
>-|TRBV28|-|TRBJ1-2
CASSNPPDYGYTF
TGTGCCAGCAGCAACCCCCCGGACTATGGCTACACCTTC
>-|TRBV7-9|-|TRBJ2-1
CASSFVEAGYNEQFF
TGTGCCAGCAGCTTCGTTGAGGCAGGGTACAATGAGCAGTTCTTC
>-|TRBV24-1|-|TRBJ2-1
CATSDSKQVYNEQFF
TGTGCCACCAGTGATTCTAAACAAGTCTACAATGAGCAGTTCTTC